This T cell receptor beta chain was recorded in a study of blood T cell repertoires in COVID-19. Study summary: The United States, Italy and Spain supplied acute and convalescent COVID-19 samples. Sample material is recorded as cDNA or gDNA derived from T cells, B-cell-depleted T cells, or PBMCs.

In the source study's methods: Reference gene primer amplification gave nucleated cell count estimates. Libraries were prepared by immunoSEQ multiplex PCR; TCRdb keeps only in-frame clonotypes and omits some of them. V, J and clone size reflect that table, while D and trimming were determined from the DNA. The table has more than 200,000 clones, approximately 90% seen once. V was cut by 3 bases and J by 0 bases, with 17 bases left in between. CDR1 and CDR2 (germline): SEHNR, FQNEAQ (reference sequence). This CDR3 has 17 amino acids. The material sequenced was peripheral blood. This receptor was taken from a man between 18 and 35 years old with active or convalescent COVID-19. This chain joins TRBV7-9 and TRBJ1-1, with unresolved D. CDR3 sequence: CASSLLRGSSMNTEAFF. DNA for the CDR3: TGTGCCAGCAGCTTGTTAAGAGGGAGTAGTATGAACACTGAAGCTTTCTTT.